This T cell receptor beta chain appears in the sequencing data of a study of blood T cells in healthy people across ages. Findings and caveats of the study: Across the age range, TCR beta diversity per million T cells fell in a roughly linear way. Changes in expanded clonotypes were possibly confounded, as the CMV status of donors was unknown.

As regards this clonotype: Its matching antigen is unknown.

Individuals who donated were healthy Caucasians from Russia aged about 6 to 90. Peripheral blood was drawn, about 10 milliliters per donor. Using a J-beta primer mix together with a sample-barcoded 5' primer, a second PCR was run for 7 to 11 cycles. TCRdb called the 5' RACE reads again in MiXCR, with one record for every CDR3 protein. The sample yields 850,000 to 1,300,000 distinct CDR3 sequences, 40% to 50% seen once. Source material: blood. The clonotype comes from a woman in her sixties or seventies in good health.

CDR3 DNA: TGTGCCAGCAGCCCAAGGGGCCGGGACAGTGGAGAGACCCAGTACTTC. Translated: CASSPRGRDSGETQYF. This chain uses TRBV12-3 or TRBV12-4 with TRBJ2-5, with TRBD1 matching 7 bases. The CDR3 has 16 amino acids. V dropped 6 bases and J dropped 4; count of bases not matched to a gene: 14.